This TCR beta chain was identified during a study of shared clonotypes between healthy human individuals. This CDR3 comprises 16 residues. J lost 1 base, V lost 5 bases, and 11 bases had no gene match. Germline CDR1 reads SGHRS; CDR2 reads YFSETQ. Terminally differentiated effector memory CD45RA+ cells were left out of the naive CD8 fraction, which was CD45RO-negative and positively selected for CCR7. Only in-frame clones appear in the TCRdb table, and some are missing; sequencing was by immunoSEQ multiplex PCR. The profile shows fewer than 850,000 clones, 96% of them singletons. This receptor was taken from a man younger than 45 in good health. The rearrangement uses TRBV5-1 and TRBJ1-1; 7 bases map to TRBD1. The source material was naive CD8+ T cells sorted from blood. This CDR3 reads CASSRLQGKGNTEAFF. The CDR3 coding sequence is TGCGCCAGCAGTCGCTTACAGGGGAAAGGGAACACTGAAGCTTTCTTT.